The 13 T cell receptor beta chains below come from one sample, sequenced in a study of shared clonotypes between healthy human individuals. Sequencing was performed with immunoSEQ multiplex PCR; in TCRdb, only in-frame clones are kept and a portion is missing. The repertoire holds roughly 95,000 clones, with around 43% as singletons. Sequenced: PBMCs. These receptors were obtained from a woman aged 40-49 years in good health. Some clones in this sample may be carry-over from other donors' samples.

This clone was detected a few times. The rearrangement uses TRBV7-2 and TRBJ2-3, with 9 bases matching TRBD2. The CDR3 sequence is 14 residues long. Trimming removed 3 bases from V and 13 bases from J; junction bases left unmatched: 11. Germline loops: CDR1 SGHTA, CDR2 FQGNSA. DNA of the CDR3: TGTGCCAGCAGCTTGGTGGGTGGGACTAGCAAGGAGTATTTT. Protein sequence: CASSLVGGTSKEYF.

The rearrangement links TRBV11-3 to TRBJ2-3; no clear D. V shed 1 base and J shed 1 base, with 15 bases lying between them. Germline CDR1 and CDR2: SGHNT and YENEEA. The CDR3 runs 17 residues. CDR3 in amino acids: CASSLGGQEPGTDTQYF. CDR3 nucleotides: TGTGCCAGCAGCTTAGGTGGGCAGGAGCCCGGCACAGATACGCAGTATTTT.

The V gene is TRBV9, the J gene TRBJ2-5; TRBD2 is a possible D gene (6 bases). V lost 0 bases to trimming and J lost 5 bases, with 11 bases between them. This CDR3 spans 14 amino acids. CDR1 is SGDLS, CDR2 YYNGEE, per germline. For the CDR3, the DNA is TGTGCCAGCAGCGTAGCTACGGGAGTTGAGACCCAGTACTTC. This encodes CASSVATGVETQYF.

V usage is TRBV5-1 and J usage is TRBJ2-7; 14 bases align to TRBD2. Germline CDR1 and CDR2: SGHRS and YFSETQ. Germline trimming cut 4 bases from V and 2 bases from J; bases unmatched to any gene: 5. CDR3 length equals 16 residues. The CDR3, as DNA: TGCGCCAGCAGCCTGACTAGCGGGAGGGGAACCTACGAGCAGTACTTC. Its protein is CASSLTSGRGTYEQYF.

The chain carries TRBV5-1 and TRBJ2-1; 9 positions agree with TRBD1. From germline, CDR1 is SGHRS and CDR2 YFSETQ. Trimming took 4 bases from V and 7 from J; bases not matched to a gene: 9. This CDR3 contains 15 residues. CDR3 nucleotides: TGCGCCAGCAGCGTCAGACAGGGGGTGGGGAATGAGCAGTTCTTC. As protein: CASSVRQGVGNEQFF.

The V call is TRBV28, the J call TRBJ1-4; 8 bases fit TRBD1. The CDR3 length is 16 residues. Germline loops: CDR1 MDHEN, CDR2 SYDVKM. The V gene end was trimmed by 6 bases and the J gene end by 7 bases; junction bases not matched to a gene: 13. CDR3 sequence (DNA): TGTGCCAGCAGCCTCACCGACAGGGGCGGAGGTGAAAAACTGTTTTTT. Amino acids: CASSLTDRGGGEKLFF.

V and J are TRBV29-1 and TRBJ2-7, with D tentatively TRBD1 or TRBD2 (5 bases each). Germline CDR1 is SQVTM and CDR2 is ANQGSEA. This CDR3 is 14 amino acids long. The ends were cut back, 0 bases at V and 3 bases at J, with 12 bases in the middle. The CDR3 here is CSVEEGERNYEQYF. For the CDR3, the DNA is TGCAGCGTTGAAGAGGGGGAGAGAAACTACGAGCAGTACTTC.

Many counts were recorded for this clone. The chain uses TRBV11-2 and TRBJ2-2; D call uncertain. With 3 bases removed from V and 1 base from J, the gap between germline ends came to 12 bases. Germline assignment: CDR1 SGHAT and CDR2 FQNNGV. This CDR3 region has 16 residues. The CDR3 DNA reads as TGTGCCAGCAGCTTGGGTTTCCGAGAGAACACCGGGGAGCTGTTTTTT. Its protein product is CASSLGFRENTGELFF. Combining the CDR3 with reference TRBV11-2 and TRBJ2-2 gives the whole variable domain EAGVAQSPRYKIIEKRQSVAFWCNPISGHATLYWYQQILGQGPKLLIQFQNNGVVDDSQLPKDRFSAERLKGVDSTLKIQPAKLEDSAVYLCASSLGFRENTGELFFGEGSRLTVL.

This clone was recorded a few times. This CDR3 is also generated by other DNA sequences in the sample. The CDR3 here is CASSLSLLGPKSNYGYTF. In DNA, the CDR3 is TGTGCCAGCAGTTTGTCCCTTTTGGGACCGAAGTCTAACTATGGCTACACCTTC. The chain joins TRBV27 to TRBJ1-2; tentatively, D is TRBD1 (5 bases). This CDR3 is 18 amino acids long. Looked up from germline, CDR1 is MNHEY and CDR2 is SMNVEV (reference sequence). The germline V and J ends were trimmed by 3 bases and 0 bases, with 20 bases remaining between them.

In nucleotides, the CDR3 is TGTGCCAGCAGCTCCGGGGGAGGAGCCTACGAGCAGTACTTC. It is translated as CASSSGGGAYEQYF. This sequence joins TRBV7-2 and TRBJ2-5; D might be TRBD2 (6 bases). The end of the DNA is better explained by TRBJ2-7, so the J call may be wrong. CDR3 length: 14 residues. The germline CDR1 and CDR2 sequences are SGHTA and FQGNSA.

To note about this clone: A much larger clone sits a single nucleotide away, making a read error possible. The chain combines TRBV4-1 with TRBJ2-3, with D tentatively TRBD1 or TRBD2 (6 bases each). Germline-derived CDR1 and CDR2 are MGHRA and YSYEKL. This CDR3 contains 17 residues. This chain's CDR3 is CASSQDGGGGGADAQYF. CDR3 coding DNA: TGCGCCAGCAGCCAAGATGGGGGCGGAGGGGGAGCAGATGCGCAGTATTTT.

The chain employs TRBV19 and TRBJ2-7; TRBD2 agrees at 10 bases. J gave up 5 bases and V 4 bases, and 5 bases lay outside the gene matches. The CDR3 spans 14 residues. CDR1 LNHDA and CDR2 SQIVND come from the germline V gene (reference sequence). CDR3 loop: CASSRPGLADEQYF. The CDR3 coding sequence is TGTGCCAGTAGTAGACCAGGACTAGCGGACGAGCAGTACTTC. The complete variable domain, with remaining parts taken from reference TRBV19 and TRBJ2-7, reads DGGITQSPKYLFRKEGQNVTLSCEQNLNHDAMYWYRQDPGQGLRLIYYSQIVNDFQKGDIAEGYSVSREKKESFPLTVTSAQKNPTAFYLCASSRPGLADEQYFGPGTRLTVT.

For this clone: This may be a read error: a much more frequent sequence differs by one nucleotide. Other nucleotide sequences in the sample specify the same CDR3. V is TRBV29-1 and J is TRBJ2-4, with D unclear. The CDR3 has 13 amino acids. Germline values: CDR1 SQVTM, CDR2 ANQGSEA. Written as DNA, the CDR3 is TGCAGCGCCCATGTATCTTCCAAAAACATCCAGTACTTC. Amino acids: CSAHVSSKNIQYF.